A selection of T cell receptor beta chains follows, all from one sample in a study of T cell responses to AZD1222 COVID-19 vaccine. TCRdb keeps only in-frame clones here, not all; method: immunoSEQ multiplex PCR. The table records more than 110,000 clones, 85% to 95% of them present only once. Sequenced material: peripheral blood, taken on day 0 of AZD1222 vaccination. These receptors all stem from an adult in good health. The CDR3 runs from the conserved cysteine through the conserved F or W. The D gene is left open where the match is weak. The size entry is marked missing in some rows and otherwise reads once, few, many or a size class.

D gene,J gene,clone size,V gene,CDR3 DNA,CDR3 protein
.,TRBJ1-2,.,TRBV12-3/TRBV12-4,TGTGCCAGCATGGAACAGATCTATGGCTACACCTTC,CASMEQIYGYTF
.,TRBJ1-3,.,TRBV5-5,TGTGCCAGCAGCCGCGACAGCTACCCTTACCTAGGGGGAAACACCATATATTTT,CASSRDSYPYLGGNTIYF
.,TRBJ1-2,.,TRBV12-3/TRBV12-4,TGTGCCAGCAGTTCCGCCTATGGCTACACCTTC,CASSSAYGYTF
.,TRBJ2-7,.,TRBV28,TGTGCCAGCAGTTTATCCGGCGGCGAGCAGTACTTC,CASSLSGGEQYF
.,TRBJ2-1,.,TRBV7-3,TGTGCCAGCACCCTAGGACCCTACAATGAGCAGTTCTTC,CASTLGPYNEQFF
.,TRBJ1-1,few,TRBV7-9,TGTGCCAGCCGAGGGGCGGGTGAAGCTTTCTTT,CASRGAGEAFF
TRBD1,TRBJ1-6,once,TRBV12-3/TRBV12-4,TGTGCCAGCAGTGGGACAGCTAATTCACCCCTCCACTTT,CASSGTANSPLHF
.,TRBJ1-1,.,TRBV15,TGTGCCACCAGCACACACTATGAAGCTTTCTTT,CATSTHYEAFF
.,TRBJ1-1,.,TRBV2,TGTGCCAGCACCAAAAACGGGGGGAACACTGAAGCTTTCTTT,CASTKNGGNTEAFF
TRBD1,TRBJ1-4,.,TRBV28,TGTGCCAGCAGTCCCAGGACAGGGGGTGTGGAAAAACTGTTTTTT,CASSPRTGGVEKLFF
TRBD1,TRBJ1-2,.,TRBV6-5,TGTGCCAGCAGTTACGTCGACAGGGCCTCTGGCTACACCTTC,CASSYVDRASGYTF
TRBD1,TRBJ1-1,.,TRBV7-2,TGTGCCAGCAGCTTACAGGGGGACACTGAAGCTTTCTTT,CASSLQGDTEAFF
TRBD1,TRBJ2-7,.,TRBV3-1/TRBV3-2,TGTGCCAGCAGCCATAGGGACAGACCCACCTACGAGCAGTACTTC,CASSHRDRPTYEQYF